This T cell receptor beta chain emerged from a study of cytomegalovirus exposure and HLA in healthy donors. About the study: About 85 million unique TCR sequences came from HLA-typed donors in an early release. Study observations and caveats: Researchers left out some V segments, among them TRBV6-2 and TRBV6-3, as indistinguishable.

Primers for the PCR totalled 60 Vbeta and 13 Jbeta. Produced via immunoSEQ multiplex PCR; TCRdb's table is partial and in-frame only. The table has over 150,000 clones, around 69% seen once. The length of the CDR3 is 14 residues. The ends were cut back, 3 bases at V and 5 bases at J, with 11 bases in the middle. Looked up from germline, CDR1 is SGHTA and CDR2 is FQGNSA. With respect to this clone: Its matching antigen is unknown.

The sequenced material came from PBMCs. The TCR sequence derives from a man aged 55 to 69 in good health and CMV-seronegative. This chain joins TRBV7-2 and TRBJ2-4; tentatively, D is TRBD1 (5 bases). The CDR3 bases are TGTGCCAGCAGCTTGCAGCAGGGCGAAAACATTCAGTACTTC. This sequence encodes CASSLQQGENIQYF.